Described below is a single T cell receptor (beta chain) sequence and its context. This entry comes from a study of blood T cell repertoires in COVID-19. Profiled with immunoSEQ multiplex PCR; TCRdb holds only in-frame clones, not every one. The sample holds about 280,000 clones, about nine tenths seen once. This CDR3 has 12 amino acids. Losses at the gene ends were 5 bases for V and 5 bases for J; bases not matched to a gene: 5. Germline V gives CDR1 GTSNPN, CDR2 SVGIG (reference sequence). The rearrangement links TRBV30 to TRBJ2-7; 8 bases match TRBD2. The TCR originated in a woman in her thirties or forties who had recovered from COVID-19. Specimen: peripheral blood. CDR3 nucleotide sequence: TGTGCCTGGGGCGGGGGGCCCCACGAGCAGTACTTC. It translates to CAWGGGPHEQYF.